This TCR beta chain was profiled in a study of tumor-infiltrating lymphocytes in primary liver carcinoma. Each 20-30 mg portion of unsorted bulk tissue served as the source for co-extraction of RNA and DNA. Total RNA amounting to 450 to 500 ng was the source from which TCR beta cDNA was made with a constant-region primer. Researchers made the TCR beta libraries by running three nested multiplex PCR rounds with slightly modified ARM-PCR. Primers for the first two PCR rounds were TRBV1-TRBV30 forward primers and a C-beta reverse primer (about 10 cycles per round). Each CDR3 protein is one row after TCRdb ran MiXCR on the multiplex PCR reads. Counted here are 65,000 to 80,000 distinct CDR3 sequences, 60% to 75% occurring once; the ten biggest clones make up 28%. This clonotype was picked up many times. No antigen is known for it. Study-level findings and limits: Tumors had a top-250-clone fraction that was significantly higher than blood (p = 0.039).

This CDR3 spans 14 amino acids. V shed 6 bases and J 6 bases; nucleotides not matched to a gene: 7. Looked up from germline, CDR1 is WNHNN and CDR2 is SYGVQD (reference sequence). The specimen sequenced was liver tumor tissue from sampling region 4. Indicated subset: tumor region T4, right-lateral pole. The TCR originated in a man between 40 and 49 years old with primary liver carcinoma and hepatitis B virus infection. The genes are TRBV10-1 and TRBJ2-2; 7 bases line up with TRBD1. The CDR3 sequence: CASSPSQGSGELFF. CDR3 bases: TGCGCCAGCAGCCCATCACAGGGGTCCGGGGAGCTGTTTTTT.